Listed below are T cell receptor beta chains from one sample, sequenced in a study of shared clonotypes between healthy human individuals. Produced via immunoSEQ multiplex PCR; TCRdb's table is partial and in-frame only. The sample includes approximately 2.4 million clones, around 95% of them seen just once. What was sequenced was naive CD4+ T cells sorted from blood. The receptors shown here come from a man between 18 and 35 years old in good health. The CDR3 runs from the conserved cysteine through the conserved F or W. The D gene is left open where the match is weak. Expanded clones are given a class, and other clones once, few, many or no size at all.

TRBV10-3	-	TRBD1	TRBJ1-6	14	TGTGCCATCAGTGGCCGGGACAGGGGTTCACCCCTCCACTTT	CAISGRDRGSPLHF
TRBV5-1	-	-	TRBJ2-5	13	TGCGCCAGCCGGCGGGTGGGGCAAGAGACCCAGTACTTC	CASRRVGQETQYF
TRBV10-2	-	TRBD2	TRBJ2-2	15	TGCGCCAGCACCCGAGGGCGGGAGGCTACCGGGGAGCTGTTTTTT	CASTRGREATGELFF
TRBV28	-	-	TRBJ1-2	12	TGTGCCAGCAGTGGCAGGGTGAAAGGCTACACCTTC	CASSGRVKGYTF
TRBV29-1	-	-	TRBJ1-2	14	TGCAGCGTTGAAGGGGGAGGGACGTCTTTGGGCTACACCTTC	CSVEGGGTSLGYTF
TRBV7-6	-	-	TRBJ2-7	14	TGTGCCAGCAGCTTTGGTGAGGGGTCGCACGAGCAGTACTTC	CASSFGEGSHEQYF
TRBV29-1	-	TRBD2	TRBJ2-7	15	TGCAGCGTTGAAGTGACTAGCGGGGATTCCTACGAGCAGTACTTC	CSVEVTSGDSYEQYF
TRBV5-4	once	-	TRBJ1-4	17	TGTGCCAGCAGCCTACAACACGGGTATAGGGATAATGAAAAACTGTTTTTT	CASSLQHGYRDNEKLFF
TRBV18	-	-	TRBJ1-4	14	TGTGCCAGCTCACCGGGAACAACTAATGAAAAACTGTTTTTT	CASSPGTTNEKLFF
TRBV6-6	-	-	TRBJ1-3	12	TGTGCCAGCAGAGAGCTTGGAAACACCATATATTTT	CASRELGNTIYF
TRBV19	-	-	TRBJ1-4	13	TGTGCCGGTTCTCAGACAACTAATGAAAAACTGTTTTTT	CAGSQTTNEKLFF
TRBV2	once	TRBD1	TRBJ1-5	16	TGTGCCAGTAGCCGGACCGAGGGGGCGCGGAATCAGCCCCAGCATTTT	CASSRTEGARNQPQHF
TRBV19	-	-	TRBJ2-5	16	TGTGCCAGTAGGAATCTGAGGGGGGAGTACCAAGAGACCCAGTACTTC	CASRNLRGEYQETQYF
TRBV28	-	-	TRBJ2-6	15	TGTGCCAGCAGTTCTAGCGCCTCTGGGGCCAACGTCCTGACTTTC	CASSSSASGANVLTF
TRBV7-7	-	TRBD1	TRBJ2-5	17	TGTGCTAGCAGCTTAGGAATGAAGGGGGCTCTCCAAGAGACCCAGTACTTC	CASSLGMKGALQETQYF
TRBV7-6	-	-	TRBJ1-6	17	TGTGCCAGCAGCTTTTCGCCCGGGGACTCAGGAGGTTCACCCCTCCACTTT	CASSFSPGDSGGSPLHF
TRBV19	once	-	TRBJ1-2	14	TGTGCCAGTAGTATTGCGGGCGTACTCTATGGCTACACCTTC	CASSIAGVLYGYTF
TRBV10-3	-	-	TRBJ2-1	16	TGTGCCATCAGGGGGAAGGAGCCTACAACCTACAATGAGCAGTTCTTC	CAIRGKEPTTYNEQFF
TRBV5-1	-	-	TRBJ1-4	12	TGCGCCAGCAGCTTGGTCCCTGAAAAACTGTTTTTT	CASSLVPEKLFF
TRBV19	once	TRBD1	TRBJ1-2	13	TGTGCCAGTAGGCCGGGACAGAACTATGGCTACACCTTC	CASRPGQNYGYTF
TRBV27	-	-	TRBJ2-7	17	TGTGCCAGCAGTTTCACAGGGGCGGGGAAGAGGGCTGTTGAGCAGTACTTC	CASSFTGAGKRAVEQYF
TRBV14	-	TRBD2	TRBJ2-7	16	TGTGCCAGCAGCCAACGGGGACTAGCGGGAGTATACGAGCAGTACTTC	CASSQRGLAGVYEQYF
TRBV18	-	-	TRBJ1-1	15	TGTGCCAGCTCACCACTGGGAGGGATGAACACTGAAGCTTTCTTT	CASSPLGGMNTEAFF
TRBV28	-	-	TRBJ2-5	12	TGTGCCAGCAGTTCCATCCTAGAGACCCAGTACTTC	CASSSILETQYF
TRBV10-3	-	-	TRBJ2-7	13	TGTGCCATCAGTGCGGCAGACAGATACGAGCAGTACTTC	CAISAADRYEQYF
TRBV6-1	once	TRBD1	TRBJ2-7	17	TGTGCCAGCAGTGAAAGGGACAGGGTCCCCGGTACCTACGAGCAGTACTTC	CASSERDRVPGTYEQYF
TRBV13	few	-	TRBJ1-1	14	TGTGCCAGCATAAGGGGACACCTGAACACTGAAGCTTTCTTT	CASIRGHLNTEAFF